Listed below are T cell receptor beta chains from one sample, sequenced in a study of shared clonotypes between healthy human individuals. The protocol was immunoSEQ multiplex PCR, while the TCRdb copy is restricted to in-frame clones and leaves out a portion. The sample records approximately 500,000 clones, around 79% being singletons. Sequencing was carried out using PBMCs. The receptors here all came from a woman in her 40s in good health. Some clones in this sample may be carry-over from other donors' samples. CDR3s leave out the opening cysteine and the closing phenylalanine or tryptophan. Fields, in order: clone size, J gene, V gene, CDR3 protein. Some rows have no size entry. The others give once, few or many, or a class for an expanded clone.

>.|TRBJ1-2|TRBV4-3
ASSQEPRNFGGYT
>.|TRBJ1-5|TRBV2
ASSERVQEPQH
>.|TRBJ2-2|TRBV18
ASSIGPGELF
>few|TRBJ1-4|TRBV7-9
ASSLVGQGDEKLF
>.|TRBJ1-2|TRBV28
ASSTAGMSGYT
>.|TRBJ2-7|TRBV7-6
ASSSQLAGAYEQY
>.|TRBJ2-7|TRBV18
ASSPRASDLVGYEQY
>.|TRBJ2-2|TRBV18
ASSPGQAGELF
>.|TRBJ2-3|TRBV9
ASSSLGIGTDTQY
>.|TRBJ2-1|TRBV21-1
ASSKGGGGTHNEQF
>.|TRBJ1-2|TRBV7-2
ASSYRSQEPYGYT
>.|TRBJ2-7|TRBV19
ASRGLAGGGSYEQY
>.|TRBJ2-3|TRBV18
ASSPPGVYTQY
>.|TRBJ2-7|TRBV2
ASSSDSQISYEQY
>.|TRBJ1-1|TRBV28
ASSADNRGDTEAF
>.|TRBJ2-1|TRBV6-5
ASSSGLADNEQF
>.|TRBJ2-7|TRBV5-1
ASSLGGSGSDEQY
>.|TRBJ2-1|TRBV4-1
ASSHPLTGGANYNEQF
>.|TRBJ2-2|TRBV9
ASSEGQSNTGELF
>once|TRBJ1-1|TRBV2
ASSVTGSEAF
>.|TRBJ2-5|TRBV30
AWNKGISGTSGSETQY
>once|TRBJ1-4|TRBV11-2
ASSLTRAGEKLF
>.|TRBJ2-5|TRBV19
ATRSQGEGETQY
>.|TRBJ1-1|TRBV2
ASSGNLGQGDTEAF
>.|TRBJ2-7|TRBV28
ASSPGLAGGYEQY
>.|TRBJ2-1|TRBV29-1
SVVGGWSSYNEQF
>.|TRBJ2-5|TRBV5-4
ASSLGGSVLASAETQY
>.|TRBJ1-1|TRBV19
ASRPRENTEAF
>few|TRBJ2-7|TRBV27
ASRRDSRFDEQY
>.|TRBJ1-2|TRBV6-6
ASSSDTSQGYT
>.|TRBJ2-3|TRBV7-8
ASSLGAGVTTDTQY
>.|TRBJ2-1|TRBV9
ASSARLAGVAHEQF
>.|TRBJ2-5|TRBV7-9
ASSTGQGRVETQY
>once|TRBJ1-3|TRBV28
ASSLPGNTIY
>.|TRBJ2-7|TRBV27
ASSSWTGVYEQY
>.|TRBJ2-3|TRBV30
AWSGGLAGGQTQY
>few|TRBJ2-1|TRBV7-2
ASSPGLALSSYNEQF